The 21 T cell receptor beta chains reported below all come from one sample, sequenced in a study of T cells in Graves' hyperthyroidism and ophthalmopathy. RNA transcripts served as the template for amplifying TCR beta CDR3 regions. The TCR CDR3 was amplified in a first-round RT-PCR using the HTBI primer set. TCRdb re-called the multiplex PCR reads through MiXCR, storing one row per CDR3 protein. The data hold hundreds of thousands of distinct CDR3 sequences, with roughly 13% observed a single time. Sequencing was performed on blood. The receptor set was obtained from a woman aged 30 to 39 with Graves' hyperthyroidism.

This chain links TRBV9 with TRBJ2-1; 10 bases fit TRBD2. Trimming took 4 bases from V and 8 from J; bases not matched to a gene: 12. Looked up from germline, CDR1 is SGDLS and CDR2 is YYNGEE. CDR3 size: 16 residues. CDR3 amino acids: CASSPRLAGVSDEQFF. DNA of the CDR3: TGTGCCAGCAGCCCTCGCCTAGCGGGAGTTTCGGATGAGCAGTTCTTC.

This chain joins TRBV6-1 and TRBJ1-6; D remains ambiguous. The CDR3 consists of 13 residues. Trimming took 8 bases from V and 8 from J, leaving 13 bases between them. Germline lookup yields CDR1 MNHNS and CDR2 SASEGT. Written as DNA, the CDR3 is TGTGCCAGCGCGGTGCAGGTGCATTCACCCCTCCACTTT. Its translation: CASAVQVHSPLHF.

This chain joins TRBV4-2 and TRBJ1-4, with D uncertain. The CDR3 is made up of 16 amino acids. CDR1 is LGHNA and CDR2 is YNFKEQ in the germline V gene. The V end lost 2 bases, the J end lost 7 bases, and 17 bases lay between the germline ends. DNA for the CDR3: TGTGCCAGCAGCCAACCCGCGGACGATATGAGTGAAAAACTGTTTTTT. Translating it yields CASSQPADDMSEKLFF.

The chain combines TRBV28 with TRBJ2-2; TRBD2 agrees at 9 bases. The V gene's germline CDR1 is MDHEN and CDR2 SYDVKM. Losses at the gene ends were 4 bases for V and 1 base for J; bases not matched to a gene: 4. The CDR3 spans 16 residues. This CDR3 is CASSYLTSGNTGELFF. The CDR3, as DNA: TGTGCCAGCAGTTACCTGACTAGCGGGAACACCGGGGAGCTGTTTTTT.

In this sample, this clonotype turned up a few times. The chain uses TRBV29-1 and TRBJ2-6, with D hard to call. This CDR3 has 15 amino acids. Germline V CDR1 and CDR2: SQVTM, ANQGSEA. Trimming took 6 bases from V and 1 from J, leaving 13 bases between them. In DNA, the CDR3 is TGCAGCGTAGACGAACAGAGTTCTGGGGCCAACGTCCTGACTTTC. Translated: CSVDEQSSGANVLTF.

This clonotype was seen at least ten times. The chain recombines TRBV6-1 with TRBJ2-1, with 11 bases that match TRBD1. The J segment lost 6 bases and the V segment lost 6 bases, leaving 7 bases of the junction unmatched. From germline, CDR1 is MNHNS and CDR2 SASEGT. This CDR3 region has 15 residues. CDR3 DNA: TGTGCCAGCAGCGAATCGGGGACAGGGGGCAATGAGCAGTTCTTC. Its translation is CASSESGTGGNEQFF.

This clonotype was seen repeatedly, ten times or more. CDR3: CASSTRGRVTNEKLFF. CDR3 sequence (DNA): TGTGCCAGCAGTACCCGGGGTAGGGTCACTAATGAAAAACTGTTTTTT. The chain employs TRBV6-1 and TRBJ1-4; no clear D gene. The CDR3 is 16 amino acids. Germline V gene sequence: CDR1 MNHNS, CDR2 SASEGT. Between the trimmed V and J ends, which lost 5 bases and 2 bases, there was a span of 15 bases.

This clonotype was seen more than once but under ten times. This sequence joins TRBV12-5 and TRBJ2-1, with unresolved D. CDR1 is LGHNT, CDR2 FRNRAP, per germline. V lost 1 base and J lost 4, with 2 bases in between. This CDR3 spans 12 amino acids. The CDR3 region has the DNA TGTGCTAGTGGTTTGGGGTACAATGAGCAGTTCTTC. As protein: CASGLGYNEQFF.

In this sample, this clonotype turned up many times. The chain uses TRBV25-1 and TRBJ2-7, with 8 bases fitting TRBD1. This CDR3 is built from 15 residues. The V gene's germline CDR1 is MGHDK and CDR2 SYGVNS. V lost 6 bases to trimming and J lost 3 bases; unmatched junction nucleotides: 10. CDR3 DNA: TGTGCCAGCAGGAGGGCCGGGACAGGCGGCTACGAGCAGTACTTC. Its translation is CASRRAGTGGYEQYF.

This clonotype was recorded many times. The CDR3 protein is CASSFAGQETQYF. The CDR3 bases are TGTGCCAGCAGTTTCGCAGGGCAAGAGACCCAGTACTTC. The chain links TRBV12-3 or TRBV12-4 to TRBJ2-5; possibly TRBD1 for D (5 bases). The CDR3 loop spans 13 amino acids. The V gene lost 3 bases and the J gene lost 2 bases, with 7 bases spanning the gap.

The J gene is TRBJ2-7, the V gene TRBV4-1, with 7 nucleotides matching TRBD2. With V trimmed by 3 bases and J by 7 bases, 9 bases remained unmatched. The CDR3 contains 14 residues. CDR1 is MGHRA and CDR2 is YSYEKL in the germline V gene. This CDR3 reads CASSHPSGGSEQYF. CDR3 coding DNA: TGCGCCAGCAGCCACCCTAGCGGCGGCTCGGAGCAGTACTTC.

This clonotype appeared many times. The chain recombines TRBV11-1 with TRBJ1-5; D call uncertain. CDR3 length: 13 residues. V was shortened by 1 base and J by 9 bases, with 10 bases between the two germline ends. Germline V gene data show CDR1 as SGHAT and CDR2 as FQDESV (reference sequence). Written as DNA, the CDR3 is TGTGCCAGCAGCTTAGGCCTCGGAGGGCCCCAGCATTTT. Translation gives CASSLGLGGPQHF.

The table lists this clonotype with many counts. The rearrangement uses TRBV25-1 and TRBJ2-1, with 11 nucleotides matching TRBD2. With 7 bases clipped from V and 9 bases from J, the junction kept 8 bases outside the gene matches. This CDR3 spans 14 amino acids. Germline CDR1 is MGHDK and CDR2 is SYGVNS. CDR3 residues: CASTLSGRATEQFF. CDR3 in DNA: TGTGCCAGCACCCTTAGCGGGAGGGCCACTGAGCAGTTCTTC. The whole variable domain, filled in from reference TRBV25-1 and TRBJ2-1, reads EADIYQTPRYLVIGTGKKITLECSQTMGHDKMYWYQQDPGMELHLIHYSYGVNSTEKGDLSSESTVSRIRTEHFPLTLESARPSHTSQYLCASTLSGRATEQFFGPGTRLTVL.

This clonotype came up many times. J is TRBJ2-6 and V is TRBV7-2, with TRBD2 matching 7 bases. The germline gives CDR1 SGHTA, CDR2 FQGNSA. CDR3 size: 13 residues. This chain's CDR3 is CAVGGSGANVLTF. The CDR3 bases are TGTGCAGTGGGGGGGTCTGGGGCCAACGTCCTGACTTTC.

A few counts support this clonotype. For the CDR3, the DNA is TGTGCCAGCAGCTTAGCTAACGGCTATGGCTACACCTTC. Translated, it gives CASSLANGYGYTF. The chain uses TRBV7-8 and TRBJ1-2; D gene uncertain. V lost 0 bases and J 4 bases, leaving 6 bases between the germline ends. The germline V gene encodes CDR1 SGHVS and CDR2 FQNEAQ. CDR3 length: 13 amino acids.

In its sample, this clonotype was seen a few times. The V gene is TRBV10-3, the J gene TRBJ2-3; the match to TRBD2 covers 10 bases. The germline CDR1 and CDR2 sequences are ENHRY and SYGVKD. CDR3 length equals 17 residues. V was clipped by 2 bases and J by 2 bases; unmatched bases: 7. The chain's CDR3 is CAISEPGLAANTDTQYF. CDR3 nucleotide sequence: TGTGCCATCAGTGAGCCCGGACTAGCGGCAAACACAGATACGCAGTATTTT.

This clonotype occurred many times. The V call is TRBV27, the J call TRBJ2-2; D uncertain. The CDR3 totals 15 residues. Trimming shortened V by 5 bases and J by 0 bases, and 10 bases separated the two germline ends. CDR1 and CDR2 (germline): MNHEY, SMNVEV (reference sequence). CDR3 nucleotides: TGTGCCAGCAGTCCGGACCGCACGAACACCGGGGAGCTGTTTTTT. As protein: CASSPDRTNTGELFF.

This clonotype was found a few times. The V gene is TRBV2, the J gene TRBJ1-5; the D is unclear. Germline loops: CDR1 SNHLY, CDR2 FYNNEI. Between the trimmed V and J ends, which lost 3 bases and 10 bases, there was a span of 25 bases. The CDR3 spans 17 residues. The DNA for the CDR3 is TGTGCCAGCAGTGATGAGGCTGGTCCACACACCGCGGGACCCCAGCATTTT. Its protein product is CASSDEAGPHTAGPQHF.

This clonotype was observed many times. The chain uses TRBV7-2 and TRBJ2-3, with D tentatively TRBD2 (6 bases). The germline V gene has CDR1 SGHTA and CDR2 FQGNSA. Trimming took off 8 bases at V and 6 bases at J, with 18 bases between the two ends. The CDR3 loop spans 14 amino acids. CDR3 in DNA: TGTGCCAGCTCCAACCGGGGGATATCGGATACGCAGTATTTT. Translated: CASSNRGISDTQYF.

This clonotype was seen repeatedly, ten times or more. The J gene is TRBJ1-1, the V gene TRBV29-1, with D perhaps matching TRBD1 (5 bases). Germline CDR1 SQVTM, CDR2 ANQGSEA. The CDR3 extends over 14 amino acids. With 7 bases removed from V and 0 bases from J, the gap between germline ends came to 15 bases. The CDR3 here is CSAGSGRMNTEAFF. CDR3 nucleotides: TGCAGCGCCGGGTCGGGACGGATGAACACTGAAGCTTTCTTT.

This clonotype was seen a single time. The chain couples TRBV11-2 to TRBJ2-7; TRBD1 aligns across 8 bases. The CDR3 runs 14 residues. Germline CDR1 SGHAT, CDR2 FQNNGV. The V segment lost 4 bases and the J segment 3 bases; nucleotides outside the gene matches: 5. The CDR3 here is CASSSQGASYEQYF. CDR3 coding DNA: TGTGCCAGCAGCTCCCAGGGGGCCAGCTACGAGCAGTACTTC. The full variable domain, its missing parts supplied by reference TRBV11-2 and TRBJ2-7, is EAGVAQSPRYKIIEKRQSVAFWCNPISGHATLYWYQQILGQGPKLLIQFQNNGVVDDSQLPKDRFSAERLKGVDSTLKIQPAKLEDSAVYLCASSSQGASYEQYFGPGTRLTVT.